A single TCR beta chain is shown here with its context. This record comes from a study of T cell repertoires in ileal Crohn's disease. CDR1 MGHDK and CDR2 SYGVNS come from the germline V gene. With 6 bases removed from V and 3 bases from J, the gap between germline ends came to 11 bases. This CDR3 comprises 14 residues. This table comes from immunoSEQ multiplex PCR, and its TCRdb copy is limited to in-frame clones, with some not included. The table lists 4,500 to 7,000 clones, around 69% of them singletons. Time point here: neoterminal ileum biopsy at postoperative endoscopy, about 6 months after surgery.

The source of this sequence is an adult with Crohn's disease. The chain recombines TRBV25-1 with TRBJ2-2; D gene uncertain. The sample taken for sequencing was ileal tissue. The CDR3 reads CASSENMYTGELFF. The CDR3 DNA follows: TGTGCCAGCAGCGAGAATATGTACACCGGGGAGCTGTTTTTT.